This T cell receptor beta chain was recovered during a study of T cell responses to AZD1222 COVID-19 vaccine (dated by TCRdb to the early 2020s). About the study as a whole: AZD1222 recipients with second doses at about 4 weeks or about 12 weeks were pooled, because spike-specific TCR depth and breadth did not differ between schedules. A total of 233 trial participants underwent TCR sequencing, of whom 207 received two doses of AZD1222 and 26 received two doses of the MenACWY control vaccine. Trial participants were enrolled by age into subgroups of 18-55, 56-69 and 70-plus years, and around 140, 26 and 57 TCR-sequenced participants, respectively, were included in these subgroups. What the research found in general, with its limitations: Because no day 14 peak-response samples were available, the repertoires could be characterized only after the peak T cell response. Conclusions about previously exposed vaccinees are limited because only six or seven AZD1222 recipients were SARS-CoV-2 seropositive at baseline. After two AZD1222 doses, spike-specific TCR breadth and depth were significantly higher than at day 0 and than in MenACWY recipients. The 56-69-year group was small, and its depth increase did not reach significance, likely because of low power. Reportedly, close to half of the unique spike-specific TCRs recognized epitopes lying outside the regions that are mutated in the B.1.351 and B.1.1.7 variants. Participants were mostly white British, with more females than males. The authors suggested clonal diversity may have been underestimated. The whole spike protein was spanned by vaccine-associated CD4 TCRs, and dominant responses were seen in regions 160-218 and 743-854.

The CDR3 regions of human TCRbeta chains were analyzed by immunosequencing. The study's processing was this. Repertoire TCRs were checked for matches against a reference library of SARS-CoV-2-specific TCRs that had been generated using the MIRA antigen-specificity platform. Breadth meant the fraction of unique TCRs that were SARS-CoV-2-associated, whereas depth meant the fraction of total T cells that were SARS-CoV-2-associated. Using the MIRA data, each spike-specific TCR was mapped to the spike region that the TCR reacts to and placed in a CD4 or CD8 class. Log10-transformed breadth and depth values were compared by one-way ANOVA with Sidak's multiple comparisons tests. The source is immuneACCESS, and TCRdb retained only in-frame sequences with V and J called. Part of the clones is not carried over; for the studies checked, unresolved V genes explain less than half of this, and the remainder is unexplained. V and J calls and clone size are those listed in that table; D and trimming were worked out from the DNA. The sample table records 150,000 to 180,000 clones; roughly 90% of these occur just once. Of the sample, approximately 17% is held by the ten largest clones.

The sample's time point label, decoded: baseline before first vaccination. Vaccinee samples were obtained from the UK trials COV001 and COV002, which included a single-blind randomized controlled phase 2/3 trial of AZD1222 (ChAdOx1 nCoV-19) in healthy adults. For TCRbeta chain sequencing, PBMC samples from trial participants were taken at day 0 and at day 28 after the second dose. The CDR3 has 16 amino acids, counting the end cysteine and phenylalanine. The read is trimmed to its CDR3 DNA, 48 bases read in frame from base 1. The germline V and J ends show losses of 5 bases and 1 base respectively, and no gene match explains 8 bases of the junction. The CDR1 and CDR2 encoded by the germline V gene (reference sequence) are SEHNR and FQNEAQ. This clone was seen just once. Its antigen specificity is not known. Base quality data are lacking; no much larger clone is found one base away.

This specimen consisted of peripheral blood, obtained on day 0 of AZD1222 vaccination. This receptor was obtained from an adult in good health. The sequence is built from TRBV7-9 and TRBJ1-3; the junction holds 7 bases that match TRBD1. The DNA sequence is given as TGTGCCAGCAGCCCCCCGGGACAGATTTCTGGAAACACCATATATTTT. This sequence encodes CASSPPGQISGNTIYF.